The 31 T cell receptor beta chains given below trace back to one sample, sequenced in a study of blood T cell repertoires in COVID-19. Produced via immunoSEQ multiplex PCR; TCRdb's table is partial and in-frame only. The repertoire holds 60,000 or so clones, with around 87% as singletons. Sequenced: peripheral blood. Receptors originate from a man between 60 and 70 years old with active COVID-19.

The J gene is TRBJ1-4, the V gene TRBV5-1; 8 positions agree with TRBD1. The CDR3 extends over 15 amino acids. CDR1 SGHRS and CDR2 YFSETQ come from the germline V gene. V was pared by 3 bases and J by 7 bases, with 8 bases of the junction left unmatched. The DNA for the CDR3 is TGCGCCAGCAGCTCAGGACAGGGTTTTGGTGAAAAACTGTTTTTT. Protein product: CASSSGQGFGEKLFF.

The table lists this clone with a count of one. This chain joins TRBV15 and TRBJ2-2; TRBD2 agrees at 15 bases. J gave up 9 bases and V 4 bases, and 6 bases lay outside the gene matches. Germline CDR1 and CDR2: LNHNV and YYDKDF (reference sequence). This CDR3 is built from 16 residues. CDR3 sequence (DNA): TGTGCCACCAGCACAGGACTAGCGGGGGGGATCAGGGAGCTGTTTTTT. Translated: CATSTGLAGGIRELFF.

This chain joins TRBV9 and TRBJ2-2; D is possibly TRBD2 (6 bases). CDR3 length: 17 residues. The V and J ends lost 4 bases and 1 base respectively, with 17 bases between them. CDR1 is SGDLS and CDR2 is YYNGEE in the germline V gene. This CDR3 reads CASSILPGLENTGELFF. In DNA, the CDR3 is TGTGCCAGCAGCATTCTGCCGGGACTTGAGAACACCGGGGAGCTGTTTTTT.

V gene TRBV7-2 combines with J gene TRBJ2-1; D uncertain. V was clipped by 2 bases and J by 0 bases, with 5 bases between them. This CDR3 region has 14 residues. Germline CDR1 and CDR2: SGHTA and FQGNSA. The CDR3 sequence: CASSLLGSYNEQFF. CDR3 sequence (DNA): TGTGCCAGCAGCTTACTCGGCTCCTACAATGAGCAGTTCTTC.

The V call is TRBV5-1, the J call TRBJ2-1, with 16 bases that match TRBD2. Germline V gene data show CDR1 as SGHRS and CDR2 as YFSETQ. The CDR3 consists of 20 residues. The V gene end was trimmed by 4 bases and the J gene end by 4 bases; junction bases not matched to a gene: 14. In nucleotides, the CDR3 is TGCGCCAGCAGCGTCCCGGGACTAGCGGGGGGGCCAGGAACGTACAATGAGCAGTTCTTC. Translation: CASSVPGLAGGPGTYNEQFF.

The chain combines TRBV9 with TRBJ2-3, with 16 bases lining up with TRBD2. Germline V lookup: CDR1 SGDLS, CDR2 YYNGEE. The J segment lost 4 bases and the V segment lost 4 bases, leaving 3 bases of the junction unmatched. The CDR3 length is 16 residues. CDR3 nucleotide sequence: TGTGCCAGCAGCCTCGGGACTAGCGGGGGGGCAGATACGCAGTATTTT. Encoded protein: CASSLGTSGGADTQYF.

This chain links TRBV14 with TRBJ2-3; weak D call: TRBD2 (5 bases). The CDR3 contains 15 residues. Germline V gene data show CDR1 as SGHDN and CDR2 as FVKESK. The V end was cut by 6 bases, the J end by 3 bases, with 16 bases between. The CDR3 spells CASRGSLGGTDTQYF. The CDR3 DNA reads as TGTGCCAGCAGGGGTAGCCTTGGCGGGACAGATACGCAGTATTTT.

The gene calls are TRBV3-1 (or the pseudogene TRBV3-2) and TRBJ1-5, with no clear D. V was pared by 0 bases and J by 0 bases, with 9 bases between. This CDR3 is 16 amino acids long. Germline V gene sequence: CDR1 LGHDT, CDR2 YNNKEL (reference sequence). The CDR3 loop is CASSQDWGDSNQPQHF. The CDR3 nucleotides are TGTGCCAGCAGCCAAGACTGGGGAGATAGCAATCAGCCCCAGCATTTT.

CDR3 in amino acids: CASRAFGEETQYF. The CDR3 nucleotides are TGTGCCAGTAGGGCCTTTGGGGAGGAGACCCAGTACTTC. The genes are TRBV19 and TRBJ2-5; D is perhaps TRBD2 (5 bases). The CDR3 is made up of 13 amino acids. Germline CDR1 and CDR2: LNHDA and SQIVND (reference sequence). Trimming took off 6 bases at V and 5 bases at J, with 13 bases between the two ends.

The rearrangement uses TRBV7-3 and TRBJ1-1; D is undetermined. Trimming shortened V by 2 bases and J by 2 bases, and 9 bases separated the two germline ends. From germline, CDR1 is SGHTA and CDR2 FQGTGA. This CDR3 has 14 amino acids. The CDR3: CASSLSSGNTEAFF. The CDR3 DNA sequence: TGTGCCAGCAGCTTATCGTCGGGTAACACTGAAGCTTTCTTT. The variable domain in full, with the rest retrieved from reference TRBV7-3 and TRBJ1-1, is GAGVSQTPSNKVTEKGKYVELRCDPISGHTALYWYRQSLGQGPEFLIYFQGTGAADDSGLPNDRFFAVRPEGSVSTLKIQRTERGDSAVYLCASSLSSGNTEAFFGQGTRLTVV.

This clone was found once. V and J are TRBV11-1 and TRBJ2-2; 9 bases agree with TRBD1. CDR1 and CDR2 from the germline V gene are SGHAT and FQDESV (reference sequence). The CDR3 extends over 15 amino acids. The trim removed 6 bases at V and 5 bases at J, leaving 7 bases unmatched. The CDR3 loop is CASSRPGTGTGELFF. The DNA of the CDR3 is TGTGCCAGCAGTCGTCCCGGGACAGGGACCGGGGAGCTGTTTTTT.

This chain joins TRBV24-1 and TRBJ1-3; D is undetermined. This CDR3 is 17 amino acids long. Trimming took off 5 bases at V and 2 bases at J, with 18 bases between the two ends. From germline, CDR1 is KGHDR and CDR2 SFDVKD. This CDR3 is CATSGPPGTGPGNTIYF. As DNA, the CDR3 is TGTGCCACCAGTGGCCCCCCTGGAACTGGGCCTGGAAACACCATATATTTT.

The chain links TRBV5-1 to TRBJ1-2; 7 bases fit TRBD1. The CDR3 runs 13 residues. V was pared by 4 bases and J by 6 bases, with 6 bases of the junction left unmatched. CDR1 and CDR2 (germline): SGHRS, YFSETQ. The CDR3 nucleotides read TGCGCCAGCAGCCCCCGGGACAGTAATGGCTACACCTTC. This encodes CASSPRDSNGYTF.

The chain joins TRBV28 to TRBJ1-1; weak D call: TRBD1 (5 bases). V was cut by 2 bases and J by 5 bases, with 9 bases left in between. The CDR3 runs 13 residues. From germline, CDR1 is MDHEN and CDR2 SYDVKM. CDR3 sequence: CASSLGSGTEAFF. CDR3 coding DNA: TGTGCCAGCAGTTTAGGGTCAGGGACTGAAGCTTTCTTT.

V is TRBV2 and J is TRBJ1-2; D remains ambiguous. CDR1 is SNHLY and CDR2 is FYNNEI in the germline V gene. CDR3 length: 13 amino acids. V lost 4 bases, J lost 0 bases, and 6 bases lay in between. The CDR3 DNA is TGTGCCAGCAGTGCCTCGGCTAACTATGGCTACACCTTC. This gives the protein CASSASANYGYTF.

The CDR3 DNA reads TGTGCCATCAGTGAGGAGGCCCACGAGCAGTACTTC. Its translation is CAISEEAHEQYF. This sequence joins TRBV10-3 and TRBJ2-7; D gene unclear. Per the germline V gene, CDR1 is ENHRY and CDR2 is SYGVKD. Trimming took 2 bases from V and 5 from J, leaving 7 bases between them. The CDR3 has 12 amino acids.

The chain recombines TRBV12-3 or TRBV12-4 with TRBJ2-7; weak D call: TRBD2 (5 bases). Trimming shortened V by 1 base and J by 4 bases, and 8 bases separated the two germline ends. The CDR3 runs to 13 residues. The CDR3 sequence is CASSLGEGYEQYF. The CDR3, as DNA: TGTGCCAGCAGTTTAGGTGAGGGATACGAGCAGTACTTC.

The V gene is TRBV3-1 (or the pseudogene TRBV3-2), the J gene TRBJ1-3, with TRBD1 matching over 7 bases. Looked up from germline, CDR1 is LGHDT and CDR2 is YNNKEL (reference sequence). The CDR3 spans 19 residues. The J segment lost 1 base and the V segment lost 0 bases, leaving 12 bases of the junction unmatched. The CDR3 DNA sequence: TGTGCCAGCAGCCAAGAGTCGACCCGAGACAGGGAGTCTGGAAACACCATATATTTT. It specifies CASSQESTRDRESGNTIYF.

The genes are TRBV6-6 and TRBJ1-4; D remains ambiguous. The CDR3 spans 14 residues. With 3 bases removed from V and 7 bases from J, the gap between germline ends came to 12 bases. CDR1 and CDR2 (germline): MNHNY, SVGAGI (reference sequence). The CDR3 reads CASSYLGEGEKLFF. CDR3 nucleotides: TGTGCCAGCAGTTATCTGGGCGAGGGTGAAAAACTGTTTTTT.

The chain carries TRBV7-2 and TRBJ2-1; no firm D call. The CDR3 has 14 residues. The germline CDR1 and CDR2 sequences are SGHTA and FQGNSA. The V end was cut by 2 bases, the J end by 9 bases, with 14 bases between. The CDR3 is CASSLSLPVVEQFF. CDR3 coding DNA: TGTGCCAGCAGCTTAAGCCTTCCCGTAGTTGAGCAGTTCTTC. Together with reference TRBV7-2 and TRBJ2-1, the CDR3 gives the full variable domain: GAGVSQSPSNKVTEKGKDVELRCDPISGHTALYWYRQSLGQGLEFLIYFQGNSAPDKSGLPSDRFSAERTGGSVSTLTIQRTQQEDSAVYLCASSLSLPVVEQFFGPGTRLTVL.

The chain has TRBV4-3 and TRBJ2-1, with 14 nucleotides matching TRBD2. This CDR3 has 16 residues. With 0 bases clipped from V and 8 bases from J, the junction kept 3 bases outside the gene matches. Germline assignment: CDR1 LGHNA and CDR2 YSLEER. The CDR3 DNA reads TGCGCCAGCAGCCAAGAAGGGGGACTAGCGGGAGATGAGCAGTTCTTC. This translates into CASSQEGGLAGDEQFF.

The rearrangement uses TRBV3-1 (or the pseudogene TRBV3-2) and TRBJ1-6; TRBD1 agrees at 11 bases. The CDR3 loop spans 15 amino acids. Germline V gene sequence: CDR1 LGHDT, CDR2 YNNKEL (reference sequence). After removal of 4 bases from V and 10 bases from J, the junction contained 6 bases not matched to a gene. The chain's CDR3 is CASSLGTGGMSPLHF. CDR3 DNA: TGTGCCAGCAGCCTCGGGACAGGGGGTATGTCACCCCTCCACTTT.

The CDR3 reads CASTKQGASTGELFF. CDR3 sequence (DNA): TGTGCCAGTACGAAACAGGGGGCCAGCACCGGGGAGCTGTTTTTT. The V and J genes are TRBV28 and TRBJ2-2; TRBD1 agrees at 9 bases. Germline V gene sequence: CDR1 MDHEN, CDR2 SYDVKM. After removal of 9 bases from V and 4 bases from J, the junction contained 9 bases not matched to a gene. CDR3 size: 15 residues.

The rearrangement uses TRBV7-2 and TRBJ1-1, with TRBD1 matching over 7 bases. CDR1 is SGHTA, CDR2 FQGNSA, per germline. The CDR3 extends over 13 amino acids. V was clipped by 8 bases and J by 5 bases; unmatched bases: 8. For the CDR3, the DNA is TGTGCCAGCGGTAAGGGGGCGGGTACTGAAGCTTTCTTT. Protein product: CASGKGAGTEAFF. The full variable domain, rest sourced from reference TRBV7-2 and TRBJ1-1, is GAGVSQSPSNKVTEKGKDVELRCDPISGHTALYWYRQSLGQGLEFLIYFQGNSAPDKSGLPSDRFSAERTGGSVSTLTIQRTQQEDSAVYLCASGKGAGTEAFFGQGTRLTVV.

The chain employs TRBV27 and TRBJ1-6; D may be TRBD1 (5 bases). Trimming took 5 bases from V and 7 from J, leaving 12 bases between them. This CDR3 has 14 residues. CDR1 is MNHEY, CDR2 SMNVEV, per germline (reference sequence). Here the CDR3 DNA reads TGTGCCAGCAGTCAACAGGCCATAAATTCACCCCTCCACTTT. This translates into CASSQQAINSPLHF.

The CDR3 DNA reads TGCGCCAGCAGATTTGACAGGGTTCGCTACAATGAGCAGTTCTTC. Translation gives CASRFDRVRYNEQFF. The V and J genes are TRBV5-1 and TRBJ2-1; 7 nucleotides match TRBD1. With 5 bases clipped from V and 3 bases from J, the junction kept 8 bases outside the gene matches. Germline V lookup: CDR1 SGHRS, CDR2 YFSETQ. This CDR3 comprises 15 residues.

The J gene is TRBJ1-2, the V gene TRBV5-8; 9 bases map to TRBD1. There are 13 residues in the CDR3. With 2 bases clipped from V and 7 bases from J, the junction kept 3 bases outside the gene matches. The germline V gene encodes CDR1 SGHTS and CDR2 YDEGEE. The CDR3 sequence is CASSLQGAGGYTF. The CDR3 coding sequence is TGTGCCAGCAGCTTACAGGGGGCGGGTGGCTACACCTTC.

This clone was counted a few times. The V call is TRBV5-8, the J call TRBJ2-7, with TRBD1 matching 8 bases. The CDR3 sequence is 15 residues long. Germline V CDR1 and CDR2: SGHTS, YDEGEE. Germline trimming cut 4 bases from V and 3 bases from J; bases unmatched to any gene: 9. The CDR3 spells CASSPPGGQGYEQYF. The CDR3 region has the DNA TGTGCCAGCAGCCCCCCAGGCGGACAGGGCTACGAGCAGTACTTC.

CDR3 region: CASKIQGAADTQYF. CDR3 bases: TGTGCCAGCAAGATACAGGGGGCAGCCGATACGCAGTATTTT. The rearrangement links TRBV6-6 to TRBJ2-3, with 9 nucleotides matching TRBD1. The CDR3 is 14 amino acids. V lost 7 bases to trimming and J lost 6 bases; unmatched junction nucleotides: 8. CDR1 is MNHNY, CDR2 SVGAGI, per germline (reference sequence).

The rearrangement uses TRBV7-2 and TRBJ2-3; possible D gene TRBD1, 5 bases. Germline V gene sequence: CDR1 SGHTA, CDR2 FQGNSA. V was clipped by 6 bases and J by 0 bases, with 13 bases between them. This CDR3 spans 15 amino acids. This CDR3 is CASSRRTLSTDTQYF. CDR3 sequence (DNA): TGTGCCAGCAGTAGACGGACACTGAGCACAGATACGCAGTATTTT.

The gene calls are TRBV28 and TRBJ1-1; D gene uncertain. Germline CDR1 is MDHEN and CDR2 is SYDVKM. Trimming took 5 bases from V and 3 from J, leaving 7 bases between them. The CDR3 sequence is 12 residues long. The CDR3 DNA follows: TGTGCCAGCAGTAACTTCGACACTGAAGCTTTCTTT. This sequence encodes CASSNFDTEAFF.